A selection of T cell receptor beta chains follows, all from one sample in a study of OX40 agonist ivuxolimab in advanced cancers. TCRdb's copy holds only in-frame clones and misses some; the assay was immunoSEQ multiplex PCR. The sample includes roughly 90,000 clones, around 88% of them seen just once. The sequencing used CD4+ or CD8+ T cells sorted from blood, collected in a trial of the OX40 agonist ivuxolimab. These receptor sequences come from an adult with an advanced solid tumor such as melanoma, head and neck, liver or kidney cancer. Each CDR3 is given with its conserved first and last residue. The D gene is left open where the match is weak. Not all rows give a size; the values are once, few, many and, for expanded clones, a class.

d_call: .; v_call: TRBV5-1; j_call: TRBJ1-1; clone_size: .; cdr3_aa: CASSLEQGTTEAFF; cdr3_nt: TGCGCCAGCAGCTTGGAACAGGGTACCACTGAAGCTTTCTTT
d_call: TRBD2; v_call: TRBV29-1; j_call: TRBJ2-7; clone_size: .; cdr3_aa: CSVREFSGTYEQYF; cdr3_nt: TGCAGCGTTCGCGAATTTAGCGGGACCTACGAGCAGTACTTC
d_call: TRBD1; v_call: TRBV2; j_call: TRBJ1-2; clone_size: few; cdr3_aa: CASSDGGQGWRYTF; cdr3_nt: TGTGCCAGCAGTGACGGGGGACAGGGGTGGCGCTACACCTTC
d_call: TRBD1; v_call: TRBV27; j_call: TRBJ2-2; clone_size: few; cdr3_aa: CASSFHGTANTGELFF; cdr3_nt: TGTGCCAGCAGTTTCCACGGGACAGCGAACACCGGGGAGCTGTTTTTT
d_call: TRBD1; v_call: TRBV6-5; j_call: TRBJ1-1; clone_size: .; cdr3_aa: CASSYGGGGNTEAFF; cdr3_nt: TGTGCCAGCAGTTACGGAGGGGGCGGGAACACTGAAGCTTTCTTT
d_call: TRBD1; v_call: TRBV19; j_call: TRBJ1-5; clone_size: once; cdr3_aa: CASSIEGEQGGQPQHF; cdr3_nt: TGTGCCAGTAGTATAGAAGGGGAACAGGGGGGACAGCCCCAGCATTTT
d_call: .; v_call: TRBV19; j_call: TRBJ1-1; clone_size: .; cdr3_aa: CASSITWQNNTEAFF; cdr3_nt: TGTGCCAGTAGTATAACCTGGCAAAATAACACTGAAGCTTTCTTT
d_call: .; v_call: TRBV29-1; j_call: TRBJ2-7; clone_size: .; cdr3_aa: CSVSYADSAGYEQYF; cdr3_nt: TGCAGCGTAAGCTATGCGGACAGTGCGGGGTACGAGCAGTACTTC
d_call: .; v_call: TRBV5-4; j_call: TRBJ1-2; clone_size: .; cdr3_aa: CASSFPGRDGYTF; cdr3_nt: TGTGCCAGCAGCTTTCCCGGGAGGGATGGCTACACCTTC
d_call: TRBD1; v_call: TRBV7-3; j_call: TRBJ2-2; clone_size: .; cdr3_aa: CASSSRTGAGVNTGELFF; cdr3_nt: TGTGCCAGCAGCTCAAGGACAGGGGCAGGCGTTAACACCGGGGAGCTGTTTTTT
d_call: .; v_call: TRBV6-1; j_call: TRBJ1-6; clone_size: few; cdr3_aa: CASSRSSYNSPLHF; cdr3_nt: TGTGCCAGCAGTAGGAGCTCCTATAATTCACCCCTCCACTTT
d_call: TRBD1; v_call: TRBV28; j_call: TRBJ1-4; clone_size: .; cdr3_aa: CASSLGQENEKLFF; cdr3_nt: TGTGCCAGCAGTTTGGGACAGGAAAATGAAAAACTGTTTTTT